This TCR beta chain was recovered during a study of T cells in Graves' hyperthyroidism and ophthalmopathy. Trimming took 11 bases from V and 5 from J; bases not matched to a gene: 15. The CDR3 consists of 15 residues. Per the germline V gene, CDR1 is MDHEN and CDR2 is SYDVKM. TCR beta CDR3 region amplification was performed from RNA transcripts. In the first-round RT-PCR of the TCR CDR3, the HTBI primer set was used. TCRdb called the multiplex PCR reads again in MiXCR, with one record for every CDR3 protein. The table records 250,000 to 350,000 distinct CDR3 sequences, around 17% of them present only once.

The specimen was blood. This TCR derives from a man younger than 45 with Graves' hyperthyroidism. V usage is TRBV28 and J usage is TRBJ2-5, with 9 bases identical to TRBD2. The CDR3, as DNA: TGTGCCGCAGTTAAGGGCGGGAGGGCCGGTGAGACCCAGTACTTC. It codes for CAAVKGGRAGETQYF.